The 27 T cell receptor beta chains listed next were all sequenced from one sample in a study of long-term antiretroviral therapy in people with HIV. The run of the v3.0 immunoSEQ assay was at survey level. Clones were read by immunoSEQ multiplex PCR, and TCRdb kept only the in-frame ones, dropping some. The sample yields about 30,000 clones, nearly 95% seen once. This sample comprised unsorted PBMCs, obtained about 6.6 years after starting antiretroviral therapy. Receptors originate from a man younger than 40 with HIV.

V is TRBV7-9 and J is TRBJ2-1; D remains unclear. The V gene lost 5 bases and the J gene lost 11 bases, with 10 bases spanning the gap. This CDR3 is built from 11 residues. The germline V gene has CDR1 SEHNR and CDR2 FQNEAQ (reference sequence). Here the CDR3 reads CASSDSRQQFF. CDR3 in DNA: TGTGCCAGCAGCGATTCTAGGCAGCAGTTCTTC.

The genes are TRBV7-9 and TRBJ2-7; D is ambiguous. In germline, CDR1 is SEHNR, CDR2 FQNEAQ (reference sequence). The CDR3 runs 15 residues. V was shortened by 5 bases and J by 2 bases, with 16 bases between the two germline ends. The CDR3 nucleotides read TGTGCCAGCAGCGGATCCCTGGACGGTCCCTACGAGCAGTACTTC. Translating it yields CASSGSLDGPYEQYF.

This chain joins TRBV6-1 and TRBJ1-2; D gene uncertain. The V end lost 2 bases, the J end lost 3 bases, and 7 bases lay between the germline ends. The CDR3 runs to 13 residues. Germline values: CDR1 MNHNS, CDR2 SASEGT. The CDR3 nucleotides read TGTGCCAGCAGTGAACTGGAATACTATGGCTACACCTTC. Its translation: CASSELEYYGYTF.

This chain joins TRBV19 and TRBJ2-2, with 14 bases aligning to TRBD2. CDR1 is LNHDA, CDR2 SQIVND, per germline (reference sequence). V shed 3 bases, J shed 6 bases, and the junction held 9 bases outside the gene matches. CDR3 length equals 18 residues. CDR3 protein: CASSIGLAGGQGAGELFF. Here the CDR3 DNA reads TGTGCCAGTAGTATCGGACTAGCGGGGGGCCAAGGTGCCGGGGAGCTGTTTTTT.

This rearrangement joins TRBV5-1 to TRBJ2-7; D unresolved. The germline V and J ends were trimmed by 1 base and 2 bases, with 4 bases remaining between them. This CDR3 has 12 amino acids. Germline V gene data show CDR1 as SGHRS and CDR2 as YFSETQ. CDR3 bases: TGCGCCAGCAGCTTGTCCACCTACGAGCAGTACTTC. As protein: CASSLSTYEQYF.

The J gene is TRBJ2-5, the V gene TRBV9, with TRBD1 identical over 8 bases. CDR3 length equals 14 residues. Trimming took 3 bases from V and 6 from J; bases not matched to a gene: 7. Per the germline V gene, CDR1 is SGDLS and CDR2 is YYNGEE. The CDR3 here is CASSAYRGMKTQYF. DNA of the CDR3: TGTGCCAGCAGCGCCTACAGGGGGATGAAGACCCAGTACTTC.

The chain combines TRBV6-1 with TRBJ1-2; D is unresolved. Trimming removed 2 bases from V and 3 bases from J, with 4 bases in between. CDR1 and CDR2 from the germline V gene are MNHNS and SASEGT. The CDR3 loop spans 12 amino acids. Here the CDR3 DNA reads TGTGCCAGCAGTGAATCGGACTATGGCTACACCTTC. Translating it yields CASSESDYGYTF.

The chain uses TRBV29-1 and TRBJ2-3; D is undetermined. Looked up from germline, CDR1 is SQVTM and CDR2 is ANQGSEA. Between the trimmed V and J ends, which lost 4 bases and 6 bases, there was a span of 8 bases. The CDR3 has 11 residues. The CDR3 bases are TGCAGCGTTGCTTGGTGGGATACGCAGTATTTT. This encodes CSVAWWDTQYF.

This chain links TRBV29-1 with TRBJ1-2, with unresolved D. V dropped 3 bases and J dropped 8 bases, with 10 bases sitting between them. The CDR3 covers 11 residues. CDR1 and CDR2 from the germline V gene are SQVTM and ANQGSEA. CDR3 bases: TGCAGCGTTGATCCGGGAAGCGGCTACACCTTC. Its protein product is CSVDPGSGYTF.

Only one count was recorded for this clone. The chain has TRBV9 and TRBJ1-2; D ambiguous. This CDR3 is 15 amino acids long. CDR1 is SGDLS, CDR2 YYNGEE, per germline. With 0 bases removed from V and 6 bases from J, the gap between germline ends came to 15 bases. The CDR3 here is CASSVVEAAYHGYTF. CDR3 DNA: TGTGCCAGCAGCGTAGTGGAGGCGGCATACCATGGCTACACCTTC.

The gene calls are TRBV5-1 and TRBJ1-1, with a tentative D call TRBD1 (6 bases). This CDR3 spans 14 amino acids. V was pared by 0 bases and J by 4 bases, with 10 bases between. Germline lookup yields CDR1 SGHRS and CDR2 YFSETQ. The CDR3 nucleotides read TGCGCCAGCAGCTTGGCCACGGGGGCCACTGAAGCTTTCTTT. Amino acids: CASSLATGATEAFF.

The chain employs TRBV2 and TRBJ2-3; 9 bases fit TRBD2. The V gene end was trimmed by 7 bases and the J gene end by 3 bases; junction bases not matched to a gene: 5. Germline values: CDR1 SNHLY, CDR2 FYNNEI. The CDR3 is made up of 14 amino acids. CDR3 bases: TGTGCCAGCACCCCGCGGGGGGGGACAGATACGCAGTATTTT. Residues: CASTPRGGTDTQYF.

V is TRBV29-1 and J is TRBJ2-7, with D unresolved. V lost 2 bases and J lost 3, with 8 bases in between. CDR1 and CDR2 (germline): SQVTM, ANQGSEA. This CDR3 has 12 amino acids. The CDR3 region has the DNA TGCAGCGTTGAACTTGCCGGCTACGAGCAGTACTTC. This codes for CSVELAGYEQYF.

The chain links TRBV30 to TRBJ2-7; the match to TRBD2 covers 8 bases. In germline, CDR1 is GTSNPN, CDR2 SVGIG (reference sequence). J lost 3 bases, V lost 2 bases, and 9 bases had no gene match. The CDR3 contains 15 residues. This CDR3 reads CAWSRSGRTGYEQYF. In DNA, the CDR3 is TGTGCCTGGAGTCGGAGCGGGAGAACTGGCTACGAGCAGTACTTC.

The chain links TRBV6-5 to TRBJ1-6; weak D call: TRBD1 (6 bases). This CDR3 contains 14 residues. Germline CDR1 is MNHEY and CDR2 is SVGAGI. Trimming took 6 bases from V and 6 from J, leaving 12 bases between them. The CDR3 DNA is TGTGCCAGCAGGCCAGGAGGGGGTAATTCACCCCTCCACTTT. This codes for CASRPGGGNSPLHF.

The rearrangement uses TRBV29-1 and TRBJ1-1; no clear D. CDR3 length: 12 residues. The germline V gene has CDR1 SQVTM and CDR2 ANQGSEA. The V and J ends lost 0 bases and 7 bases respectively, with 9 bases between them. The CDR3 loop reads CSVEDGRNEAFF. The CDR3 nucleotides are TGCAGCGTTGAAGACGGACGGAATGAAGCTTTCTTT.

The chain combines TRBV9 with TRBJ2-2; unclear D gene. The CDR3 extends over 14 amino acids. Trimming shortened V by 6 bases and J by 0 bases, and 9 bases separated the two germline ends. Germline V lookup: CDR1 SGDLS, CDR2 YYNGEE. CDR3 in DNA: TGTGCCAGCAAAGCAGACCCGAACACCGGGGAGCTGTTTTTT. This gives the protein CASKADPNTGELFF. The entire variable domain, with the rest obtained from reference TRBV9 and TRBJ2-2, is as follows: DSGVTQTPKHLITATGQRVTLRCSPRSGDLSVYWYQQSLDQGLQFLIQYYNGEERAKGNILERFSAQQFPDLHSELNLSSLELGDSALYFCASKADPNTGELFFGEGSRLTVL.

In its sample, this clone is medium-sized. Here the CDR3 reads CASSQDTTNYGYTF. The CDR3 bases are TGTGCCAGCAGCCAAGATACAACTAACTATGGCTACACCTTC. The chain is built from TRBV14 and TRBJ1-2, with D hard to call. The V end lost 0 bases, the J end lost 0 bases, and 5 bases lay between the germline ends. This CDR3 has 14 amino acids. Germline CDR1 SGHDN, CDR2 FVKESK.

The rearrangement links TRBV4-2 to TRBJ2-6; 8 bases line up with TRBD2. This CDR3 contains 17 residues. V gave up 1 base and J gave up 0 bases; unmatched junction bases: 2. Germline loops: CDR1 LGHNA, CDR2 YNFKEQ. This CDR3 is CASSQGTSSSGANVLTF. CDR3 nucleotide sequence: TGTGCCAGCAGCCAAGGGACTAGCAGCTCTGGGGCCAACGTCCTGACTTTC.

This chain uses TRBV7-6 with TRBJ2-7; 10 nucleotides match TRBD1. CDR3 length: 15 amino acids. Trimming at V came to 0 bases and at J to 6 bases, leaving 5 bases not matched to a gene. Germline-derived CDR1 and CDR2 are SGHVS and FNYEAQ. This CDR3 is CASSLAGTGATEQYF. CDR3 DNA sequence: TGTGCCAGCAGCTTAGCGGGGACAGGGGCGACCGAGCAGTACTTC.

The CDR3 spells CASSFATGMGNTEAFF. In DNA form, the CDR3 reads TGTGCCAGCAGCTTCGCGACAGGGATGGGGAACACTGAAGCTTTCTTT. The rearrangement joins TRBV7-2 to TRBJ1-1; TRBD1 agrees at 7 bases. Germline CDR1 SGHTA, CDR2 FQGNSA. The CDR3 contains 16 residues. V gave up 3 bases and J gave up 1 base; unmatched junction bases: 8.

The V gene is TRBV28, the J gene TRBJ2-2; D uncertain. This CDR3 is built from 15 residues. Germline CDR1 and CDR2: MDHEN and SYDVKM. The V end lost 1 base, the J end lost 3 bases, and 9 bases lay between the germline ends. The CDR3 DNA sequence: TGTGCCAGCAGTTTATTGGGGTCGGACACCGGGGAGCTGTTTTTT. Its translation: CASSLLGSDTGELFF.

This clone turned up a few times. This chain links TRBV29-1 with TRBJ2-7; D could derive from TRBD1 or TRBD2 (5 bases each). The V gene lost 8 bases and the J gene lost 0 bases, with 11 bases spanning the gap. Germline V gene data show CDR1 as SQVTM and CDR2 as ANQGSEA. The CDR3 runs to 12 residues. The CDR3 coding sequence is TGCAGCCTCCGGGACGACTCCTACGAGCAGTACTTC. Translation: CSLRDDSYEQYF.

The J gene is TRBJ2-1, the V gene TRBV9; 7 bases fit TRBD2. Germline CDR1 is SGDLS and CDR2 is YYNGEE. The length of the CDR3 is 15 residues. Trimming took 2 bases from V and 3 from J; bases not matched to a gene: 5. CDR3 in amino acids: CASSVESGNYNEQFF. The CDR3 DNA is TGTGCCAGCAGCGTGGAAAGCGGGAACTACAATGAGCAGTTCTTC.

This chain uses TRBV19 with TRBJ2-7; perhaps TRBD2 as D (6 bases). V was shortened by 11 bases and J by 1 base, with 18 bases between the two germline ends. From germline, CDR1 is LNHDA and CDR2 SQIVND (reference sequence). The CDR3 sequence is 14 residues long. The CDR3 region is CAVSRDFSSYEQYF. As DNA, the CDR3 is TGTGCCGTATCCCGGGACTTCAGTTCCTACGAGCAGTACTTC.

The CDR3 loop is CASSFTPGQGGSNYGYTF. As DNA, the CDR3 is TGTGCCAGCAGTTTCACCCCGGGACAGGGGGGATCTAACTATGGCTACACCTTC. V is TRBV28 and J is TRBJ1-2; TRBD1 matches 11 bases. With 3 bases clipped from V and 0 bases from J, the junction kept 9 bases outside the gene matches. The CDR3 loop spans 18 amino acids. CDR1 is MDHEN and CDR2 is SYDVKM in the germline V gene.

The chain recombines TRBV11-1 with TRBJ2-7, with 9 bases identical to TRBD1. The CDR3 extends over 15 amino acids. Germline-derived CDR1 and CDR2 are SGHAT and FQDESV (reference sequence). The ends lost 4 bases at V and 3 bases at J; junction bases unmatched: 7. The CDR3 DNA reads TGTGCCAGCAGCTCTCCCGACAGGGGGATCTACGAGCAGTACTTC. Translating it yields CASSSPDRGIYEQYF.